Listed below are T cell receptor beta chains from one sample, sequenced in a study of control samples from healthy donors and cancer patients. Clones were sequenced by immunoSEQ multiplex PCR, and TCRdb holds only the in-frame ones, with some missing. Seen here are roughly 190,000 clones, 91% observed once, and the top ten hold more than 1.3%. The sequenced material came from blood. The origin of the receptors is a woman in her 30s in good health. The CDR3 runs from the conserved cysteine through the conserved F or W. The order of the fields is D gene, clone size, CDR3 length, V gene, J gene, CDR3 protein, CDR3 DNA. A D gene is named only where the DNA matches it firmly. Size is omitted from some rows. Given values are once, few, many or a class for expanded clones.

>.|.|14|TRBV21-1|TRBJ1-5
CASIGQDSNQPQHF
TGTGCCAGCATCGGACAGGATAGCAATCAGCCCCAGCATTTT
>.|.|12|TRBV7-8|TRBJ2-1
CASSLAGYEQFF
TGTGCCAGCAGCTTAGCCGGGTATGAGCAGTTCTTC
>.|few|13|TRBV6-4|TRBJ2-2
CASSVHYTGELFF
TGTGCCAGCAGTGTACATTACACCGGGGAGCTGTTTTTT
>.|.|14|TRBV7-9|TRBJ2-5
CASSLGVSQETQYF
TGTGCCAGCAGCTTAGGTGTCAGCCAAGAGACCCAGTACTTC
>.|.|14|TRBV11-2|TRBJ2-3
CASSRLTLTDTQYF
TGTGCCAGCAGCCGACTGACCCTCACAGATACGCAGTATTTT
>TRBD1|.|14|TRBV11-3|TRBJ2-2
CASRRQGAGGELFF
TGTGCCAGCCGCCGACAGGGGGCCGGCGGGGAGCTGTTTTTT
>TRBD2|.|18|TRBV28|TRBJ2-5
CASSFSSDGTSGSETQYF
TGTGCCAGCAGTTTCTCGTCTGACGGGACTAGCGGGAGCGAGACCCAGTACTTC
>.|.|16|TRBV4-3|TRBJ2-2
CASSQDWDINTGELFF
TGCGCCAGCAGCCAAGATTGGGACATTAACACCGGGGAGCTGTTTTTT
>.|.|14|TRBV18|TRBJ2-2
CASSPGQNTGELFF
TGTGCCAGCTCCCCGGGACAAAACACCGGGGAGCTGTTTTTT
>TRBD2|.|18|TRBV7-2|TRBJ2-2
CASSWGLAGGPRTGELFF
TGTGCCAGCAGCTGGGGACTAGCGGGAGGGCCTCGAACCGGGGAGCTGTTTTTT
>.|.|13|TRBV11-2|TRBJ1-2
CASSLDRGRGYTF
TGTGCCAGCAGCTTAGACAGGGGTCGGGGCTACACCTTC
>.|.|14|TRBV24-1|TRBJ1-4
CAPGVQATNEKLFF
TGTGCCCCCGGAGTACAGGCAACTAATGAAAAACTGTTTTTT
>.|.|14|TRBV6-4|TRBJ2-7
CASSDGGPPYEQYF
TGTGCCAGCAGTGACGGGGGGCCACCCTACGAGCAGTACTTC
>.|once|13|TRBV2|TRBJ1-2
CASSGDLSGGYTF
TGTGCCAGCAGCGGGGACCTGAGTGGAGGCTACACCTTC
>.|.|13|TRBV9|TRBJ1-2
CASSVAANYGYTF
TGTGCCAGCAGCGTAGCAGCTAACTATGGCTACACCTTC
>.|once|13|TRBV13|TRBJ2-1
CASSLEQYNEQFF
TGTGCCAGCAGCTTAGAACAGTACAATGAGCAGTTCTTC
>TRBD2|.|12|TRBV28|TRBJ2-2
CASWRESGELFF
TGTGCCAGCTGGCGGGAGTCCGGGGAGCTGTTTTTT
>.|.|14|TRBV19|TRBJ1-1
CASSIRGRGTEAFF
TGTGCCAGTAGTATTCGGGGCAGGGGAACTGAAGCTTTCTTT
>.|.|14|TRBV15|TRBJ1-5
CATSRDPGPQPQHF
TGTGCCACCAGCAGAGATCCAGGTCCGCAGCCCCAGCATTTT
>TRBD2|.|15|TRBV11-2|TRBJ2-7
CASSLGTSGSHEQYF
TGTGCCAGCAGCTTAGGGACTAGCGGGAGTCACGAGCAGTACTTC
>TRBD1|once|17|TRBV6-1|TRBJ2-2
CASSEARYRGYTGELFF
TGTGCCAGCAGTGAAGCAAGGTACAGGGGGTACACCGGGGAGCTGTTTTTT
>TRBD2|once|17|TRBV7-2|TRBJ2-1
CASSLFGMGGPHNEQFF
TGTGCCAGCAGCTTATTCGGAATGGGAGGGCCCCACAATGAGCAGTTCTTC
>.|.|13|TRBV18|TRBJ1-4
CASSPRGNEKLFF
TGTGCCAGCTCACCGAGGGGGAATGAAAAACTGTTTTTT
>.|.|14|TRBV7-8|TRBJ2-3
CASSARQDTDTQYF
TGTGCCAGCAGCGCCCGACAGGACACAGATACGCAGTATTTT
>.|.|14|TRBV29-1|TRBJ2-1
CSVVGRTGHNEQFF
TGCAGCGTTGTCGGACGAACAGGTCACAATGAGCAGTTCTTC
>TRBD1|.|14|TRBV28|TRBJ2-7
CASTMTGGSYEQYF
TGTGCCAGCACGATGACAGGGGGCTCCTACGAGCAGTACTTC
>.|.|15|TRBV14|TRBJ1-4
CASSQGGVSNEKLFF
TGTGCCAGCAGCCAAGGAGGGGTGTCTAATGAAAAACTGTTTTTT
>.|.|12|TRBV6-1|TRBJ1-2
CASSEGTSGYTF
TGTGCCAGCAGTGAAGGGACAAGTGGCTACACCTTC
>.|.|15|TRBV5-1|TRBJ1-4
CASSLASGDGGKLFF
TGCGCCAGCAGCTTGGCCTCAGGGGATGGGGGAAAACTGTTTTTT
>TRBD1|.|13|TRBV6-6|TRBJ1-2
CASSYRQGGGYTF
TGTGCCAGCAGTTATCGACAGGGTGGAGGCTACACCTTC
>TRBD2|.|14|TRBV6-1|TRBJ2-5
CASSENSGLETQYF
TGTGCCAGCAGTGAGAATAGCGGGCTGGAGACCCAGTACTTC
>.|once|13|TRBV12-3/TRBV12-4|TRBJ1-5
CASTDSSNQPQHF
TGTGCCAGCACCGACAGTAGCAATCAGCCCCAGCATTTT
>TRBD1|.|14|TRBV4-1|TRBJ2-3
CASSRGQGGDTQYF
TGCGCCAGCAGCCGAGGACAGGGCGGGGATACGCAGTATTTT